The subject of this entry is one T cell receptor beta chain. The entry originates in a study of blood T cell repertoires in COVID-19. Study context: In each case, the material was cDNA or gDNA derived from T cells, B-cell-depleted T cells, or PBMCs.

TCRdb keeps only in-frame clones here, not all; method: immunoSEQ multiplex PCR. The sample has approximately 250,000 clones; 65% to 90% are singletons. This receptor was taken from a man in his fifties with COVID-19, enrolled during active disease. Sequencing was carried out using peripheral blood.

As DNA, the CDR3 is TGTGCCAGCAGTTTTAGAGGGGGCTGGACTGAAGCTTTCTTT. Encoded protein: CASSFRGGWTEAFF. This chain connects TRBV28 to TRBJ1-1, with 7 bases fitting TRBD1. The CDR3 sequence is 14 residues long. The junction had 6 bases not matched to a gene; V was cut back by 3 bases and J by 5 bases. In germline, CDR1 is MDHEN, CDR2 SYDVKM.